The 9 T cell receptor beta chains reported below all come from one sample, sequenced in a study of T cell responses to AZD1222 COVID-19 vaccine. Measured with immunoSEQ multiplex PCR; TCRdb has only the in-frame clones, and not every one. This sample has 140,000 to 150,000 clones; 93% occur once, and the top ten carry 5% to 6.5%. Source: peripheral blood, taken on day 0 of AZD1222 vaccination. The origin of the receptors is an adult in good health.

The chain has TRBV12-3 or TRBV12-4 and TRBJ1-2; TRBD1 matches 8 bases. The V and J ends lost 8 bases and 5 bases, in that order; junction bases with no gene match: 4. CDR3 length: 12 amino acids. CDR3 DNA sequence: TGTGCCAGCGGACAGGGTACTTATGGCTACACCTTC. This translates into CASGQGTYGYTF.

CDR3 bases: TGTGCCAGCAGCGTACTAGCGGGAGCCAGCAATGAGCAGTTCTTC. It codes for CASSVLAGASNEQFF. The V gene is TRBV9, the J gene TRBJ2-1; TRBD2 matches 10 bases. There are 15 residues in the CDR3. The germline gives CDR1 SGDLS, CDR2 YYNGEE. V was pared by 1 base and J by 6 bases, with 4 bases of the junction left unmatched.

The chain employs TRBV10-3 and TRBJ2-3, with 11 nucleotides matching TRBD2. J was trimmed by 4 bases and V by 0 bases; bases with no gene match: 12. The CDR3 sequence is 19 residues long. CDR1 and CDR2 from the germline V gene are ENHRY and SYGVKD. The CDR3 coding sequence is TGTGCCATCAGTGAGTCTAGGCTAGCGGGAGGTTTCTCCCCAGATACGCAGTATTTT. This translates into CAISESRLAGGFSPDTQYF.

CDR3 residues: CASGLPDRNTEAFF. CDR3 DNA: TGTGCTAGTGGCCTCCCGGACAGGAACACTGAAGCTTTCTTT. The chain couples TRBV12-5 to TRBJ1-1; TRBD1 is a possible D gene (6 bases). The V gene lost 6 bases and the J gene lost 1 base, with 12 bases spanning the gap. The CDR3 has 14 residues. Germline values: CDR1 LGHNT, CDR2 FRNRAP.

V gene TRBV4-2 combines with J gene TRBJ2-5; 7 nucleotides agree with TRBD1. The germline V gene encodes CDR1 LGHNA and CDR2 YNFKEQ. Trimming at V came to 4 bases and at J to 5 bases, leaving 10 bases not matched to a gene. The CDR3 sequence is 15 residues long. CDR3 region: CASSRNTGVGETQYF. The DNA of the CDR3 is TGTGCCAGCAGCCGAAATACAGGGGTTGGCGAGACCCAGTACTTC.

This sequence joins TRBV27 and TRBJ2-3; possibly TRBD1 or TRBD2 for D (5 bases each). The germline gives CDR1 MNHEY, CDR2 SMNVEV (reference sequence). Trimming stripped 8 bases from V and 8 bases from J, with 14 bases between. This CDR3 is 12 amino acids long. Here the CDR3 DNA reads TGTGCCAGCTATCATCCAGGGAGTACGCAGTATTTT. Its translation is CASYHPGSTQYF.

This chain connects TRBV30 to TRBJ2-2; 7 bases match TRBD1. Trimming at V came to 4 bases and at J to 6 bases, leaving 8 bases not matched to a gene. CDR3 length equals 14 residues. The V gene's germline CDR1 is GTSNPN and CDR2 SVGIG (reference sequence). The chain's CDR3 is CAWNDRVVPGELFF. CDR3 DNA sequence: TGTGCCTGGAATGACAGGGTGGTCCCCGGGGAGCTGTTTTTT.

The chain carries TRBV4-1 and TRBJ2-7; D is uncertain. CDR3 size: 14 residues. The germline gives CDR1 MGHRA, CDR2 YSYEKL. V was shortened by 1 base and J by 4 bases, with 11 bases between the two germline ends. CDR3 region: CASSQGFLGYEQYF. The CDR3 nucleotides are TGCGCCAGCAGCCAAGGCTTTTTAGGTTACGAGCAGTACTTC.

The sample holds one count of this clone. V is TRBV5-1 and J is TRBJ2-7; possibly TRBD1 for D (7 bases). V gave up 5 bases and J gave up 3 bases, with 12 bases separating them. This CDR3 spans 13 amino acids. In germline, CDR1 is SGHRS, CDR2 YFSETQ. For the CDR3, the DNA is TGCGCCAGCAGGCGGGACAGAGACTACGAGCAGTACTTC. Its protein is CASRRDRDYEQYF.